This TCR beta chain was retrieved from a study of neurological immune-mediated disorders. The sample holds a few counts of this clonotype. TCRdb recomputed calls from the 5' RACE reads with MiXCR, one row per CDR3 protein. The data show 3,000 to 4,000 distinct CDR3 sequences, about 31% seen once. CDR3 length: 13 amino acids. CDR1 and CDR2 (germline): SGHRS, YFSETQ. Trimming cost V 2 bases and J 7 bases, with 13 bases left between them. Specimen: CD8+ T cells from blood. This sequence joins TRBV5-1 and TRBJ2-7, with D unresolved. The clonotype originates from a man aged 50-60 years with HTLV-1-associated myelopathy (HAM/TSP). The CDR3 loop reads CASSFALSWEQYF. The CDR3 DNA sequence: TGCGCCAGCAGCTTTGCCCTCTCTTGGGAGCAGTACTTC.